Presented here are 28 T cell receptor beta chains from one specimen sequenced in a study of OX40 agonist ivuxolimab in advanced cancers. Profiling relied on immunoSEQ multiplex PCR, and the TCRdb table lists in-frame clones only, not all of them. This table has about 77,000 clones, 85% appearing once. The source was CD4+ or CD8+ T cells sorted from blood, collected in a trial of the OX40 agonist ivuxolimab. The source of these receptors is an adult with an advanced solid tumor such as melanoma, head and neck, liver or kidney cancer.

The chain links TRBV19 to TRBJ2-1, with 11 bases fitting TRBD2. The J segment lost 3 bases and the V segment lost 4 bases, leaving 5 bases of the junction unmatched. This CDR3 spans 16 amino acids. Germline-derived CDR1 and CDR2 are LNHDA and SQIVND (reference sequence). In nucleotides, the CDR3 is TGTGCCAGTAGTAAGGCTGGGACTAGCGGCTACAATGAGCAGTTCTTC. As protein: CASSKAGTSGYNEQFF.

The gene calls are TRBV5-1 and TRBJ1-4; D possibly corresponds to TRBD1 (6 bases). This CDR3 spans 18 amino acids. Per germline, CDR1 SGHRS and CDR2 YFSETQ. Trimming removed 4 bases at V and 0 bases at J, with 19 bases between. The CDR3: CASSQNTGTSPTNEKLFF. The CDR3 DNA reads as TGCGCCAGCAGCCAGAATACCGGGACATCACCAACTAATGAAAAACTGTTTTTT.

The V call is TRBV7-3, the J call TRBJ2-5, with a weak D call TRBD1 (6 bases). The CDR3 is made up of 13 amino acids. The ends were cut back, 5 bases at V and 3 bases at J, with 10 bases in the middle. Germline loops: CDR1 SGHTA, CDR2 FQGTGA. This chain's CDR3 is CASSQAGEETQYF. In DNA form, the CDR3 reads TGTGCCAGCAGCCAAGCAGGGGAAGAGACCCAGTACTTC.

The V and J genes are TRBV30 and TRBJ1-6; 8 bases are a match to TRBD1. This CDR3 is 14 amino acids long. Germline V lookup: CDR1 GTSNPN, CDR2 SVGIG (reference sequence). With 5 bases clipped from V and 9 bases from J, the junction kept 9 bases outside the gene matches. The CDR3 loop is CAWDRGQVGSPLHF. CDR3 nucleotides: TGTGCCTGGGACCGGGGACAGGTTGGTTCACCCCTCCACTTT.

V gene TRBV4-1 combines with J gene TRBJ2-7; D unresolved. The CDR3 has 15 residues. V lost 1 base and J 1 base, leaving 11 bases between the germline ends. Looked up from germline, CDR1 is MGHRA and CDR2 is YSYEKL. The CDR3 reads CASSQAPGDSYEQYF. As DNA, the CDR3 is TGCGCCAGCAGCCAAGCACCAGGTGATTCCTACGAGCAGTACTTC.

The chain carries TRBV4-1 and TRBJ1-4; D possibly corresponds to TRBD1 (5 bases). CDR1 and CDR2 (germline): MGHRA, YSYEKL. Deletions cut 4 bases from V and 0 bases from J, with 15 bases between. This CDR3 has 17 residues. CDR3 residues: CASSLIVGLATNEKLFF. Written as DNA, the CDR3 is TGCGCCAGCAGCCTCATTGTGGGACTTGCAACTAATGAAAAACTGTTTTTT.

The chain is built from TRBV6-1 and TRBJ1-3; 7 bases agree with TRBD1. With V trimmed by 5 bases and J by 4 bases, 2 bases remained unmatched. Germline CDR1 is MNHNS and CDR2 is SASEGT. The CDR3 runs to 13 residues. The CDR3 spells CASSRGPGNTIYF. CDR3 DNA sequence: TGTGCCAGCAGTAGGGGGCCAGGAAACACCATATATTTT.

The genes are TRBV6-1 and TRBJ1-2; D may be TRBD1 (6 bases). The CDR3 loop spans 14 amino acids. Looked up from germline, CDR1 is MNHNS and CDR2 is SASEGT. V lost 0 bases to trimming and J lost 5 bases, with 10 bases between them. CDR3 loop: CASSEAGGGYGYTF. CDR3 bases: TGTGCCAGCAGTGAAGCCGGGGGCGGGTATGGCTACACCTTC.

The chain carries TRBV9 and TRBJ2-5; D is possibly TRBD2 (5 bases). V was pared by 4 bases and J by 5 bases, with 18 bases between. The CDR3 has 15 residues. The germline gives CDR1 SGDLS, CDR2 YYNGEE. Written as DNA, the CDR3 is TGTGCCAGCAGCCAAGTCGGCCAAGAGGGCGAGACCCAGTACTTC. Protein: CASSQVGQEGETQYF.

The rearrangement links TRBV18 to TRBJ1-3; D remains unclear. This CDR3 spans 16 amino acids. With 1 base removed from V and 2 bases from J, the gap between germline ends came to 12 bases. CDR1 is KGHSH and CDR2 is LQKENI in the germline V gene. The CDR3 nucleotides are TGTGCCAGCTCACCACGTATTGAAGAACCTGGAAACACCATATATTTT. It is translated as CASSPRIEEPGNTIYF.

As regards this clone: The junction shows a germline mismatch at one end, possibly a read error. The J gene is TRBJ2-5, the V gene TRBV7-9, with 10 nucleotides matching TRBD2. There are 15 residues in the CDR3. Germline values: CDR1 SEHNR, CDR2 FQNEAQ (reference sequence). The CDR3 is CASNLASGGAETQYF. The CDR3 bases are TGTGCCAGCAACTTAGCAAGCGGGGGGGCTGAGACCCAGTACTTC.

The genes are TRBV11-2 and TRBJ2-2; 11 nucleotides align to TRBD2. The J segment lost 0 bases and the V segment lost 4 bases, leaving 4 bases of the junction unmatched. Germline CDR1 and CDR2: SGHAT and FQNNGV. This CDR3 region has 17 residues. In nucleotides, the CDR3 is TGTGCCAGCAGCTCCGGACTAGCGGGTTCGAACACCGGGGAGCTGTTTTTT. It yields the protein CASSSGLAGSNTGELFF.

The chain links TRBV9 to TRBJ2-1; D remains unclear. From germline, CDR1 is SGDLS and CDR2 YYNGEE. V lost 0 bases and J lost 3, with 10 bases in between. The CDR3 spans 15 residues. The CDR3 here is CASSVGRPHYNEQFF. The CDR3 DNA sequence: TGTGCCAGCAGCGTAGGTAGACCCCACTACAATGAGCAGTTCTTC.

The CDR3 spells CASGTGTSLYEQYF. The CDR3 nucleotides read TGTGCCAGCGGAACCGGGACTAGTCTTTACGAGCAGTACTTC. The rearrangement joins TRBV6-1 to TRBJ2-7; 8 bases map to TRBD2. The CDR3 loop spans 14 amino acids. Germline CDR1 is MNHNS and CDR2 is SASEGT. Trimming at V came to 8 bases and at J to 4 bases, leaving 10 bases not matched to a gene.

The V call is TRBV6-5, the J call TRBJ2-7; D possibly matches TRBD1 or TRBD2 (7 bases each). The germline V gene encodes CDR1 MNHEY and CDR2 SVGAGI. This CDR3 has 16 residues. The V gene lost 2 bases and the J gene lost 0 bases, with 14 bases spanning the gap. The CDR3 protein is CASSYGAGDSSYEQYF. For the CDR3, the DNA is TGTGCCAGCAGTTACGGGGCGGGGGACAGCTCCTACGAGCAGTACTTC.

V gene TRBV9 combines with J gene TRBJ2-6; TRBD1 agrees at 7 bases. V lost 2 bases, J lost 2 bases, and 1 base stayed unmatched. Germline CDR1 reads SGDLS; CDR2 reads YYNGEE. The CDR3 is 15 residues long. As DNA, the CDR3 is TGTGCCAGCAGCGTGCAGGGGGCTGGGGCCAACGTCCTGACTTTC. It specifies CASSVQGAGANVLTF. Complete variable domain (other parts from reference TRBV9 and TRBJ2-6): DSGVTQTPKHLITATGQRVTLRCSPRSGDLSVYWYQQSLDQGLQFLIQYYNGEERAKGNILERFSAQQFPDLHSELNLSSLELGDSALYFCASSVQGAGANVLTFGAGSRLTVL.

The chain recombines TRBV1 with TRBJ2-7. TRBV1 is a listed pseudogene. This CDR3 is 14 amino acids long. The CDR3 sequence: CTSSQTGSYYEQYF. Written as DNA, the CDR3 is TGCACCAGCAGCCAAACCGGCAGCTACTACGAGCAGTACTTC.

The chain combines TRBV11-1 with TRBJ1-2, with D uncertain. Germline V CDR1 and CDR2: SGHAT, FQDESV (reference sequence). This CDR3 comprises 14 residues. Deletions cut 4 bases from V and 6 bases from J, with 15 bases between. Here the CDR3 DNA reads TGTGCCAGCAGCTCCCCGGCGGCCGGGGATGGCTACACCTTC. It codes for CASSSPAAGDGYTF. Full variable domain (rest looked up from reference TRBV11-1 and TRBJ1-2): EAEVAQSPRYKITEKSQAVAFWCDPISGHATLYWYRQILGQGPELLVQFQDESVVDDSQLPKDRFSAERLKGVDSTLKIQPAELGDSAMYLCASSSPAAGDGYTFGSGTRLTVV.

This clone showed up just a few times. V gene TRBV27 combines with J gene TRBJ2-5, with a tentative D call TRBD2 (7 bases). Germline V gene sequence: CDR1 MNHEY, CDR2 SMNVEV (reference sequence). The V end lost 3 bases, the J end lost 5 bases, and 19 bases lay between the germline ends. This CDR3 comprises 16 residues. In DNA form, the CDR3 reads TGTGCCAGCAGTTTGGGAGGGGGAGGTCGATTGGAGACCCAGTACTTC. It specifies CASSLGGGGRLETQYF.

This chain uses TRBV2 with TRBJ1-1; 7 nucleotides agree with TRBD1. This CDR3 comprises 15 residues. The germline V gene has CDR1 SNHLY and CDR2 FYNNEI. V shed 7 bases, J shed 8 bases, and the junction held 16 bases outside the gene matches. CDR3 in amino acids: CASTKRQGISPEAFF. CDR3 DNA sequence: TGTGCCAGCACCAAAAGACAGGGAATCTCTCCGGAAGCTTTCTTT.

The rearrangement uses TRBV11-2 and TRBJ1-1; D unclear. This CDR3 is built from 15 residues. V was trimmed by 3 bases and J by 10 bases, leaving 21 bases between them. Per the germline V gene, CDR1 is SGHAT and CDR2 is FQNNGV. CDR3 sequence: CASSLLESPTAGAFF. The CDR3 DNA is TGTGCCAGCAGCTTGCTGGAGAGTCCCACGGCTGGAGCTTTCTTT.

The CDR3 here is CACSDKGIANTGELFF. The DNA of the CDR3 is TGTGCCTGCTCCGACAAAGGGATAGCGAACACCGGGGAGCTGTTTTTT. V is TRBV30 and J is TRBJ2-2, with D uncertain. The CDR3 runs 16 residues. Per the germline V gene, CDR1 is GTSNPN and CDR2 is SVGIG (reference sequence). V was shortened by 6 bases and J by 0 bases, with 17 bases between the two germline ends.

The chain recombines TRBV18 with TRBJ2-7; 9 bases are shared with TRBD2. The trim removed 2 bases at V and 3 bases at J, leaving 2 bases unmatched. CDR1 and CDR2 (germline): KGHSH, LQKENI. This CDR3 region has 14 residues. The CDR3 DNA reads as TGTGCCAGCTCACCAGGCGGGGGGGACTACGAGCAGTACTTC. Protein: CASSPGGGDYEQYF.

The DNA for the CDR3 is TGTGCCAGCAGTTTCTTACAGGGGAGCTATGGCTACACCTTC. Its translation is CASSFLQGSYGYTF. The rearrangement joins TRBV6-6 to TRBJ1-2, with 7 bases matching TRBD1. V lost 4 bases and J lost 4; bases outside the gene matches: 6. Germline-derived CDR1 and CDR2 are MNHNY and SVGAGI (reference sequence). This CDR3 spans 14 amino acids.

This clone was counted once. The rearrangement uses TRBV7-9 and TRBJ1-1; a weak D match, TRBD1 (5 bases). V was pared by 5 bases and J by 7 bases, with 14 bases between. Per the germline V gene, CDR1 is SEHNR and CDR2 is FQNEAQ (reference sequence). This CDR3 has 13 residues. CDR3 nucleotide sequence: TGTGCCAGCAGCACGACAGCGAATTTTGAAGCTTTCTTT. Translating gives CASSTTANFEAFF. Full variable domain (outside the CDR3, taken from reference TRBV7-9 and TRBJ1-1): DTGVSQNPRHKITKRGQNVTFRCDPISEHNRLYWYRQTLGQGPEFLTYFQNEAQLEKSRLLSDRFSAERPKGSFSTLEIQRTEQGDSAMYLCASSTTANFEAFFGQGTRLTVV.

The chain recombines TRBV10-3 with TRBJ1-1, with D possibly TRBD1 on 5 matching bases. Trimming shortened V by 4 bases and J by 1 base, and 10 bases separated the two germline ends. CDR1 is ENHRY, CDR2 SYGVKD, per germline. CDR3 length: 14 amino acids. Here the CDR3 reads CAISAVRANTEAFF. The CDR3 bases are TGTGCCATCAGTGCCGTCAGGGCGAACACTGAAGCTTTCTTT.

The V gene is TRBV11-2, the J gene TRBJ2-5, with a tentative D call TRBD2 (5 bases). V was clipped by 6 bases and J by 5 bases, with 16 bases between them. Germline assignment: CDR1 SGHAT and CDR2 FQNNGV. The CDR3 extends over 14 amino acids. CDR3 DNA sequence: TGTGCCAGCAGTCCAGGTCCGGGGAGCGAGACCCAGTACTTC. This translates into CASSPGPGSETQYF.

The V call is TRBV14, the J call TRBJ2-3; D is possibly TRBD1 (6 bases). V lost 4 bases to trimming and J lost 2 bases, with 10 bases between them. In germline, CDR1 is SGHDN, CDR2 FVKESK. This CDR3 comprises 14 residues. The CDR3 loop is CASSLGTTTDTQYF. The DNA for the CDR3 is TGTGCCAGCAGCCTCGGGACAACCACAGATACGCAGTATTTT.